A single sample is the source of the 8 T cell receptor beta chains below, sequenced in a study of blood T cell repertoires in COVID-19. The data were produced by immunoSEQ multiplex PCR, yet TCRdb's version contains in-frame clones alone and is incomplete. The profile shows under 200,000 clones, roughly 80% of them singletons. Sequenced sample: peripheral blood. These receptor sequences come from a woman in her twenties or thirties with acute or convalescent COVID-19.

This chain uses TRBV2 with TRBJ1-2; D call uncertain. Deletions cut 4 bases from V and 5 bases from J, with 11 bases between. CDR3 length equals 13 residues. CDR1 is SNHLY and CDR2 is FYNNEI in the germline V gene. The CDR3 loop reads CASSATFEYGYTF. DNA of the CDR3: TGTGCCAGCAGTGCAACTTTTGAGTATGGCTACACCTTC.

This clone showed up just once. The rearrangement joins TRBV30 to TRBJ1-1; a possible D gene is TRBD1 (5 bases). CDR1 and CDR2 (germline): GTSNPN, SVGIG (reference sequence). The CDR3 loop spans 13 amino acids. The ends were cut back, 1 base at V and 1 base at J, with 7 bases in the middle. CDR3 region: CAWSGGWNTEAFF. The CDR3 DNA is TGTGCCTGGAGTGGGGGCTGGAACACTGAAGCTTTCTTT.

The chain uses TRBV6-5 and TRBJ2-3, with TRBD1 identical over 8 bases. With V trimmed by 7 bases and J by 2 bases, 8 bases remained unmatched. Germline lookup yields CDR1 MNHEY and CDR2 SVGAGI. The CDR3 consists of 15 residues. The CDR3 sequence: CASIHRDRLTDTQYF. CDR3 bases: TGTGCCAGCATTCACCGGGACAGGCTCACAGATACGCAGTATTTT.

The chain uses TRBV4-3 and TRBJ1-2; 8 bases agree with TRBD1. V lost 1 base to trimming and J lost 4 bases; unmatched junction nucleotides: 8. The CDR3 consists of 16 residues. Germline assignment: CDR1 LGHNA and CDR2 YSLEER. The CDR3 loop reads CASSQGGTGRIYGYTF. CDR3 bases: TGCGCCAGCAGCCAAGGAGGGACAGGCAGAATCTATGGCTACACCTTC.

V is TRBV2 and J is TRBJ2-6; D perhaps matches TRBD2 (5 bases). The CDR3 covers 14 residues. The ends were cut back, 9 bases at V and 0 bases at J, with 9 bases in the middle. Germline V gives CDR1 SNHLY, CDR2 FYNNEI. The chain's CDR3 is CASSALSGANVLTF. The CDR3 DNA is TGTGCCAGTAGCGCTCTCTCTGGGGCCAACGTCCTGACTTTC.

This chain links TRBV7-9 with TRBJ1-4; D perhaps matches TRBD1 (5 bases). Germline V gives CDR1 SEHNR, CDR2 FQNEAQ (reference sequence). This CDR3 has 13 residues. V lost 10 bases, J lost 7 bases, and 16 bases lay in between. The CDR3 nucleotides are TGTGCCATCCCTTTCCAGGGCAGTGAAAAACTGTTTTTT. Its protein is CAIPFQGSEKLFF.

The rearrangement links TRBV5-8 to TRBJ2-5, with 7 nucleotides matching TRBD2. J gave up 0 bases and V 2 bases, and 4 bases lay outside the gene matches. The CDR3 runs 15 residues. Germline CDR1 reads SGHTS; CDR2 reads YDEGEE. The CDR3 loop is CASSFGRRYQETQYF. Written as DNA, the CDR3 is TGTGCCAGCAGCTTCGGGAGGAGGTACCAAGAGACCCAGTACTTC.

The chain links TRBV6-5 to TRBJ1-1; the match to TRBD1 covers 7 bases. The CDR3 loop spans 16 amino acids. V trimming: 3 bases; J trimming: 1 base; junction bases outside the gene matches: 8. The V gene's germline CDR1 is MNHEY and CDR2 SVGAGI. DNA for the CDR3: TGTGCCAGCAGTTATCCGCACAGGGGAAAGAACACTGAAGCTTTCTTT. It encodes CASSYPHRGKNTEAFF.